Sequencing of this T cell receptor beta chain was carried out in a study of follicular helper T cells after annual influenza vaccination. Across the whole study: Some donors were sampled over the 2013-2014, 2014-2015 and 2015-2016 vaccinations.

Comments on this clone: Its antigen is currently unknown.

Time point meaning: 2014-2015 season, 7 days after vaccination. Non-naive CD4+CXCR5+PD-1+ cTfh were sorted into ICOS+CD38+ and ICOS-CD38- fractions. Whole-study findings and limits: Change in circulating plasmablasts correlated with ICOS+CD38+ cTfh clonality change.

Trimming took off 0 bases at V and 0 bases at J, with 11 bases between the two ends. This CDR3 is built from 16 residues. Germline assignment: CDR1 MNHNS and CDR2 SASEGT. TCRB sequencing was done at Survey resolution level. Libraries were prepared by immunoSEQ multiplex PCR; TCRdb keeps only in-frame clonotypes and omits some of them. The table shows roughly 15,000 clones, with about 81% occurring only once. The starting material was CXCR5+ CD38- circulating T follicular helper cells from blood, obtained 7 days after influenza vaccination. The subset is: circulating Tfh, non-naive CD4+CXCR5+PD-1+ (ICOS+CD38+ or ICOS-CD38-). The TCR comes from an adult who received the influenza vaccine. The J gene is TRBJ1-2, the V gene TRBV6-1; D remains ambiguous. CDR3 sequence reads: CASSEARVIANYGYTF. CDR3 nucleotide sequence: TGTGCCAGCAGTGAAGCTAGAGTGATAGCTAACTATGGCTACACCTTC.